These T cell receptor beta chains were read from a single sample in a study of type 1 regulatory T cells. For these TCRs, the target antigens are not known. TCRdb re-called the reads with MiXCR, one entry per CDR3 protein. The sample lists 55,000 to 65,000 distinct CDR3 sequences, roughly two thirds seen once, with 1.5% to 2% in the top ten. Sequenced material: cultured non-Tr1 T cells, either the whole culture or a sorted T cell fraction (not recorded which). These receptors originate from a human donor in good health. The CDR3 runs from the conserved cysteine through the conserved F or W. The D gene is left open where the match is weak. A row's size may be missing; if present it is once, few, many or a size class.

>.|TRBJ1-2|.|TRBV20-1
CSVAQGYYGYTF
TGCAGTGTCGCACAGGGTTACTATGGCTACACCTTC
>.|TRBJ2-3|.|TRBV12-3/TRBV12-4
CASSPSGGTDTQYF
TGTGCCAGCAGTCCGAGCGGAGGCACAGATACGCAGTATTTT
>.|TRBJ1-1|many|TRBV3-1
CASSHSGKNTEAFF
TGTGCCAGCAGCCATTCAGGGAAGAACACTGAAGCTTTCTTT
>TRBD1|TRBJ2-5|.|TRBV11-2
CASSPGTGGRETQYF
TGTGCCAGCAGCCCGGGGACAGGGGGCAGGGAGACCCAGTACTTC
>TRBD2|TRBJ2-3|once|TRBV27
CASKQLASTDTQYF
TGTGCCAGCAAGCAACTAGCGTCCACAGATACGCAGTATTTT
>TRBD1|TRBJ2-4|.|TRBV6-6
CASSWTGLDIQYF
TGTGCCAGCAGCTGGACAGGATTGGACATTCAGTACTTC
>TRBD2|TRBJ2-1|many|TRBV28
CASTSTSLAAYNEQFF
TGTGCCAGCACCTCGACTAGTCTAGCGGCCTACAATGAGCAGTTCTTC
>.|TRBJ1-1|.|TRBV29-1
CSVVRDEGTEAFF
TGCAGCGTTGTCCGGGACGAGGGGACTGAAGCTTTCTTT
>.|TRBJ2-1|.|TRBV12-2
CASRLADLSVGRDYNEQFF
TGTGCAAGTCGCTTAGCTGATCTTTCCGTTGGACGGGACTACAATGAGCAGTTCTTC
>.|TRBJ2-2|once|TRBV6-5
CASSYRDPVGTGELFF
TGTGCCAGCAGTTACAGGGACCCTGTTGGGACCGGGGAGCTGTTTTTT
>TRBD1|TRBJ1-5|few|TRBV12-3/TRBV12-4
CASSATGDLGNQPQHF
TGTGCCAGCAGTGCAACAGGGGACTTGGGTAATCAGCCCCAGCATTTT
>.|TRBJ2-3|few|TRBV7-2
CASSGPSARSTDTQYF
TGTGCCAGCAGCGGCCCTAGCGCCCGGAGCACAGATACGCAGTATTTT
>.|TRBJ2-3|.|TRBV7-3
CASGRTRDTQYF
TGTGCCAGCGGCCGAACAAGGGATACGCAGTATTTT